One sample yielded the 18 T cell receptor beta chains listed below, sequenced in a study of cytomegalovirus exposure and HLA in healthy donors. The PCR had 60 Vbeta and 13 Jbeta primers. Clones were sequenced by immunoSEQ multiplex PCR, and TCRdb holds only the in-frame ones, with some missing. The repertoire includes 130,000 or so clones, around 84% of them detected once, and approximately 6% sits in the top ten. Sequencing was carried out using PBMCs. These receptors were taken from a woman aged 40 to 50 in good health and CMV-seronegative.

The chain joins TRBV5-1 to TRBJ1-6, with D maybe TRBD1 (5 bases). Germline assignment: CDR1 SGHRS and CDR2 YFSETQ. The CDR3 contains 15 residues. V lost 1 base and J lost 7, with 12 bases in between. The CDR3: CASSLFQGSNSPLHF. The CDR3 nucleotides are TGCGCCAGCAGCTTGTTTCAGGGTTCAAATTCACCCCTCCACTTT.

The rearrangement uses TRBV6-1 and TRBJ2-5; tentative D call: TRBD1 (5 bases). Germline assignment: CDR1 MNHNS and CDR2 SASEGT. The CDR3 is made up of 12 amino acids. V lost 0 bases, J lost 11 bases, and 10 bases lay in between. CDR3 DNA: TGTGCCAGCAGTGAAGCATCCCAGGGTCAGTACTTC. This codes for CASSEASQGQYF.

The rearrangement links TRBV7-2 to TRBJ2-2, with a weak D call TRBD2 (6 bases). Trimming took 3 bases from V and 0 from J, leaving 8 bases between them. Per germline, CDR1 SGHTA and CDR2 FQGNSA. The CDR3 loop spans 15 amino acids. Here the CDR3 reads CASSFSGANTGELFF. Written as DNA, the CDR3 is TGTGCCAGCAGCTTCTCGGGGGCGAACACCGGGGAGCTGTTTTTT. Using reference TRBV7-2 and TRBJ2-2 for the parts outside the CDR3, the full variable domain is GAGVSQSPSNKVTEKGKDVELRCDPISGHTALYWYRQSLGQGLEFLIYFQGNSAPDKSGLPSDRFSAERTGGSVSTLTIQRTQQEDSAVYLCASSFSGANTGELFFGEGSRLTVL.

The chain has TRBV27 and TRBJ1-1; 8 positions agree with TRBD1. After removal of 5 bases from V and 0 bases from J, the junction contained 5 bases not matched to a gene. This CDR3 contains 15 residues. Germline V gives CDR1 MNHEY, CDR2 SMNVEV (reference sequence). The CDR3 reads CASSRTGFLNTEAFF. The CDR3 bases are TGTGCCAGCAGTCGGACAGGGTTCTTGAACACTGAAGCTTTCTTT.

V usage is TRBV7-9 and J usage is TRBJ2-3; 10 positions match TRBD2. CDR1 is SEHNR, CDR2 FQNEAQ, per germline (reference sequence). V gave up 4 bases and J gave up 1 base; unmatched junction bases: 2. The CDR3 has 15 amino acids. The CDR3 coding sequence is TGTGCCAGCAGCTCTCTAGCGGGGGGCACAGATACGCAGTATTTT. Amino acids: CASSSLAGGTDTQYF.

This clone came up once. The genes are TRBV7-9 and TRBJ2-2; D remains ambiguous. The CDR3 is 13 amino acids. V was clipped by 2 bases and J by 3 bases, with 4 bases between them. Germline loops: CDR1 SEHNR, CDR2 FQNEAQ (reference sequence). The CDR3 sequence is CASSLLHTGELFF. The CDR3 DNA is TGTGCCAGCAGCTTACTCCACACCGGGGAGCTGTTTTTT.

The chain links TRBV6-5 to TRBJ1-2; TRBD1 matches at 12 bases. CDR3 length: 13 residues. CDR1 and CDR2 (germline): MNHEY, SVGAGI. Trimming cost V 2 bases and J 11 bases; bases outside gene matches: 3. The CDR3 loop reads CASSYGDRGRYTF. CDR3 in DNA: TGTGCCAGCAGTTACGGGGACAGGGGGCGTTACACCTTC.

This chain uses TRBV12-2 with TRBJ2-6; the table calls TRBD1, which could not be checked here. TRBV12-2 is a recognized pseudogene. CDR3 length: 18 amino acids. This CDR3 is CASRLSRGRYSGANVLTF. The CDR3 bases are TGTGCAAGTCGCCTTTCCAGGGGGCGATACTCTGGGGCCAACGTCCTGACTTTC.

The rearrangement links TRBV6-1 to TRBJ1-1; TRBD1 agrees at 7 bases. Unmatched junction bases numbered 8, after V lost 8 bases and J lost 2 bases. This CDR3 has 14 amino acids. CDR1 is MNHNS, CDR2 SASEGT, per germline. CDR3 coding DNA: TGTGCCAGCGGGGTGAGACAGGGAAACACTGAAGCTTTCTTT. Protein: CASGVRQGNTEAFF.

CDR3 sequence (DNA): TGTGCCAGCAGCACCGACAGGGGGATAAACACTGAAGCTTTCTTT. Protein product: CASSTDRGINTEAFF. The V and J genes are TRBV7-2 and TRBJ1-1, with 9 bases lining up with TRBD1. The junction had 6 bases not matched to a gene; V was cut back by 5 bases and J by 2 bases. Germline V lookup: CDR1 SGHTA, CDR2 FQGNSA. This CDR3 is 15 amino acids long.

This clone came up once. The chain carries TRBV5-1 and TRBJ2-3; TRBD2 is a possible D gene (7 bases). The V and J ends lost 8 bases and 2 bases respectively, with 15 bases between them. The CDR3 length is 14 residues. The V gene's germline CDR1 is SGHRS and CDR2 YFSETQ. The CDR3, as DNA: TGCGCCAGTACCGCGGGGGCTCACACAGATACGCAGTATTTT. Protein product: CASTAGAHTDTQYF.

The V call is TRBV9, the J call TRBJ1-1, with D uncertain. The germline V and J ends were trimmed by 2 bases and 1 base, with 15 bases remaining between them. CDR3 size: 16 residues. Germline values: CDR1 SGDLS, CDR2 YYNGEE. CDR3 sequence: CASSVSSGYKNTEAFF. The DNA for the CDR3 is TGTGCCAGCAGCGTGTCGTCAGGCTACAAGAACACTGAAGCTTTCTTT.

The V call is TRBV28, the J call TRBJ1-1; 11 bases are shared with TRBD1. The V and J ends lost 3 bases and 4 bases, in that order; junction bases with no gene match: 7. This CDR3 is built from 16 residues. Germline V gene data show CDR1 as MDHEN and CDR2 as SYDVKM. The CDR3, as DNA: TGTGCCAGCAGTTTGCCTGGACAGGGGGCTGCCACTGAAGCTTTCTTT. It codes for CASSLPGQGAATEAFF. The full variable domain, its missing parts supplied by reference TRBV28 and TRBJ1-1, is DVKVTQSSRYLVKRTGEKVFLECVQDMDHENMFWYRQDPGLGLRLIYFSYDVKMKEKGDIPEGYSVSREKKERFSLILESASTNQTSMYLCASSLPGQGAATEAFFGQGTRLTVV.

The chain uses TRBV10-3 and TRBJ1-1, with 7 bases that match TRBD1. The CDR3 totals 15 residues. CDR1 and CDR2 (germline): ENHRY, SYGVKD. V trimming: 6 bases; J trimming: 2 bases; junction bases outside the gene matches: 9. CDR3 coding DNA: TGTGCCATCAGCCGAACAGGGGCTGGAAACACTGAAGCTTTCTTT. Translation gives CAISRTGAGNTEAFF.

The CDR3 coding sequence is TGTGCCACCAGCATCCTCGGGACTAGCTCTCCCGAGCAGTACTTC. Translating it yields CATSILGTSSPEQYF. The J gene is TRBJ2-7, the V gene TRBV15, with TRBD2 matching over 9 bases. Germline V gene sequence: CDR1 LNHNV, CDR2 YYDKDF (reference sequence). The junction had 10 bases not matched to a gene; V was cut back by 4 bases and J by 6 bases. The CDR3 has 15 residues.

The chain combines TRBV28 with TRBJ1-1; D perhaps matches TRBD1 (6 bases). The CDR3 sequence is 14 residues long. The V gene's germline CDR1 is MDHEN and CDR2 SYDVKM. V gave up 3 bases and J gave up 5 bases, with 13 bases separating them. CDR3 in DNA: TGTGCCAGCAGTTTCATAGACAGGCGGACTGAAGCTTTCTTT. Residues: CASSFIDRRTEAFF.

The rearrangement links TRBV7-9 to TRBJ1-2; TRBD1 matches at 10 bases. V trimming: 5 bases; J trimming: 6 bases; junction bases outside the gene matches: 6. Germline CDR1 reads SEHNR; CDR2 reads FQNEAQ (reference sequence). This CDR3 comprises 14 residues. CDR3 loop: CASSPVTGGNGYTF. The CDR3 DNA follows: TGTGCCAGCAGCCCCGTGACAGGGGGCAATGGCTACACCTTC.

The chain combines TRBV19 with TRBJ2-7; TRBD1 matches at 9 bases. After removal of 5 bases from V and 6 bases from J, the junction contained 8 bases not matched to a gene. The germline V gene encodes CDR1 LNHDA and CDR2 SQIVND (reference sequence). The CDR3 is 14 amino acids. This CDR3 reads CASSAADRGGEQYF. DNA of the CDR3: TGTGCCAGTAGTGCCGCGGACAGGGGCGGCGAGCAGTACTTC.